Listed below are T cell receptor beta chains from one sample, sequenced in a study of T cell repertoires in cytomegalovirus infection. Each CDR3 protein gets one entry after TCRdb re-called the reads with MiXCR. The data contain roughly 150,000 distinct CDR3 sequences, less than 25% of them singletons. The sequencing sample was made of PBMCs. Every receptor here comes from a human donor in good health (CMV status not recorded). Some clones in this sample may be carry-over from other donors' samples. The CDR3 runs from the conserved cysteine through the conserved F or W. Each record gives: V gene, clone size, J gene, D gene, CDR3 protein, CDR3 DNA. A D gene is named only where the DNA matches it firmly. Expanded clones get a size class; other rows say once, few or many, or leave the size out.

TRBV7-2	many	TRBJ1-5	NA	CASSLGQNQPQHF	TGTGCCAGCAGCTTAGGGCAGAATCAGCCCCAGCATTTT
TRBV7-6	many	TRBJ1-5	TRBD1	CASSLAPTGGEGNQPQHF	TGTGCCAGCAGCTTAGCCCCGACAGGGGGCGAGGGCAATCAGCCCCAGCATTTT
TRBV28	few	TRBJ2-1	NA	CASSLLNSDSNEQFF	TGTGCCAGCAGTCTTCTTAACTCTGATTCCAATGAGCAGTTCTTC
TRBV18	NA	TRBJ2-7	NA	CASSPLGTVAYEQYF	TGTGCCAGCTCACCACTTGGGACGGTAGCCTACGAGCAGTACTTC
TRBV7-8	many	TRBJ1-2	TRBD1	CASSPRGGGNYGYTF	TGTGCCAGCAGCCCCCGTGGAGGGGGCAACTATGGCTACACCTTC
TRBV10-3	few	TRBJ2-2	TRBD1	CAISDPIGAGGTGELFF	TGTGCCATCAGTGATCCAATCGGGGCAGGGGGCACCGGGGAGCTGTTTTTT
TRBV28	once	TRBJ1-5	NA	CASSFRVGNQPQHF	TGTGCCAGCAGTTTCAGGGTAGGCAATCAGCCCCAGCATTTT
TRBV7-6	many	TRBJ1-2	NA	CASSSTLRGSGYTF	TGTGCCAGCAGCTCGACGCTAAGGGGGTCTGGCTACACCTTC
TRBV29-1	many	TRBJ1-2	TRBD1	CSVERDSNYGYTF	TGCAGCGTTGAAAGGGACAGCAACTATGGCTACACCTTC
TRBV5-1	NA	TRBJ1-4	NA	CASSFGQPATNEKLFF	TGCGCCAGCAGCTTTGGGCAGCCCGCAACTAATGAAAAACTGTTTTTT
TRBV28	NA	TRBJ2-1	NA	CASRQKANIEQFF	TGTGCCAGCAGGCAAAAGGCGAACATTGAGCAGTTCTTC
TRBV18	NA	TRBJ1-1	TRBD1	CASSLFQGAGTEAFF	TGTGCCAGCTCACTGTTCCAGGGGGCCGGCACTGAAGCTTTCTTT
TRBV7-8	many	TRBJ1-1	NA	CASSLEDGTEAFF	TGTGCCAGCAGCTTGGAGGACGGCACTGAAGCTTTCTTT
TRBV2	NA	TRBJ2-1	TRBD2	CASSASSGGNYEQFF	TGTGCCAGCAGTGCGTCTAGCGGGGGGAACTATGAGCAGTTCTTC
TRBV7-8	few	TRBJ2-1	NA	CASSILNEQFF	TGTGCCAGCAGCATCCTGAATGAGCAGTTCTTC
TRBV20-1	NA	TRBJ2-5	NA	CSARATTTGSKETQYF	TGCAGTGCTAGAGCCACGACTACTGGCTCCAAAGAGACCCAGTACTTC
TRBV7-9	NA	TRBJ1-1	NA	CASTLGGDGEAFF	TGTGCCAGCACCCTAGGAGGGGACGGTGAAGCTTTCTTT
TRBV7-9	many	TRBJ2-6	NA	CASSFGSGANVLTF	TGTGCCAGCAGCTTCGGCTCTGGGGCCAACGTCCTGACTTTC
TRBV15	NA	TRBJ2-7	TRBD2	CATSRDKAGGVEQYF	TGTGCCACCAGCAGAGATAAAGCGGGAGGGGTCGAGCAGTACTTC
TRBV11-2	NA	TRBJ2-7	TRBD1	CASMAGTGLHEQYF	TGTGCCAGCATGGCGGGGACAGGGTTACACGAGCAGTACTTC
TRBV6-2/TRBV6-3	NA	TRBJ2-7	NA	CASSLATSGIYEQYF	TGTGCCAGCAGTTTAGCGACCTCAGGCATCTACGAGCAGTACTTC
TRBV7-9	many	TRBJ2-7	TRBD1	CASSSRDRGREQYF	TGTGCCAGCAGCTCCCGGGACAGGGGGCGCGAGCAGTACTTC
TRBV14	NA	TRBJ2-1	TRBD1	CASRKIGQGGNEQFF	TGTGCCAGCAGGAAAATTGGACAGGGGGGAAATGAGCAGTTCTTC
TRBV6-5	few	TRBJ2-2	NA	CASSYSRAGELFF	TGTGCCAGCAGTTACTCGCGGGCCGGGGAGCTGTTTTTT
TRBV14	NA	TRBJ2-2	TRBD2	CASSHPTSGVFTGELFF	TGTGCCAGCAGCCACCCGACTAGCGGGGTGTTCACCGGGGAGCTGTTTTTT
TRBV6-5	many	TRBJ1-2	TRBD1	CASSYSIGAGQGAYGYTF	TGTGCCAGCAGTTACTCGATAGGTGCCGGGCAGGGGGCCTATGGCTACACCTTC
TRBV14	many	TRBJ1-5	NA	CASSQLGAGQPQHF	TGTGCCAGCAGCCAACTCGGGGCAGGTCAGCCCCAGCATTTT
TRBV7-2	NA	TRBJ2-2	NA	CASSLSTGTTGELFF	TGTGCCAGCAGCTTATCGACTGGTACCACCGGGGAGCTGTTTTTT
TRBV20-1	NA	TRBJ2-7	NA	CSARWAGRTYEQYF	TGCAGTGCTAGATGGGCAGGGAGGACGTACGAGCAGTACTTC
TRBV20-1	few	TRBJ2-1	TRBD2	CSASLWGLAGARNEQFF	TGCAGTGCTTCACTGTGGGGACTAGCGGGAGCTCGGAATGAGCAGTTCTTC
TRBV27	few	TRBJ2-5	NA	CASSPSPTETQYF	TGTGCCAGCAGCCCCTCCCCGACCGAGACCCAGTACTTC
TRBV7-9	NA	TRBJ2-7	NA	CASSPPGSEQYF	TGTGCCAGCAGCCCCCCGGGGAGCGAGCAGTACTTC
TRBV12-3/TRBV12-4	NA	TRBJ1-2	TRBD1	CASSLRGRNGHTF	TGTGCCAGCAGTTTGAGGGGGCGGAATGGCCACACCTTC
TRBV5-1	NA	TRBJ2-5	TRBD2	CASVAGATGPPQETQYF	TGCGCCAGCGTAGCGGGGGCTACGGGCCCCCCTCAAGAGACCCAGTACTTC
TRBV14	NA	TRBJ2-7	NA	CASSLLASSPYEQYF	TGTGCCAGCAGCCTTCTAGCGTCCTCACCCTACGAGCAGTACTTC